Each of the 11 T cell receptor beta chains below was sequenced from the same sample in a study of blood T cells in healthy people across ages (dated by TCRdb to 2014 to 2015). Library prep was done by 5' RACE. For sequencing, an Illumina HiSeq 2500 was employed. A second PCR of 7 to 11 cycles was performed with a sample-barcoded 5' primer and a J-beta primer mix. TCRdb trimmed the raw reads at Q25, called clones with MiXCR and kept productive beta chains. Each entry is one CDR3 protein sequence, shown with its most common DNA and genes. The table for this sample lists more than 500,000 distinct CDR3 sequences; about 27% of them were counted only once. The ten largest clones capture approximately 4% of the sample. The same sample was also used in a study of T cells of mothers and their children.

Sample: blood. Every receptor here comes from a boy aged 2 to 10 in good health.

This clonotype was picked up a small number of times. CDR3 sequence reads: CASRSAETQYF. The CDR3 coding sequence is TGTGCCAGCAGGTCCGCAGAGACCCAGTACTTC. V and J are TRBV6-7 and TRBJ2-5; D gene ambiguous. TRBV6-7 is an ORF; its function is uncertain. The length of the CDR3 is 11 residues. Trimming took off 6 bases at V and 4 bases at J, with 6 bases between the two ends.

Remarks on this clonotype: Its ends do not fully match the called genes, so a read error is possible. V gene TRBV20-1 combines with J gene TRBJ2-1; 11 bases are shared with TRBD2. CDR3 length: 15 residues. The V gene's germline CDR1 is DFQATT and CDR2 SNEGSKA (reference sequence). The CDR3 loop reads CSARDGHHSGRATYF. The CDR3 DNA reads TGCAGTGCTAGGGATGGCCATCATAGCGGGAGGGCCACGTACTTC.

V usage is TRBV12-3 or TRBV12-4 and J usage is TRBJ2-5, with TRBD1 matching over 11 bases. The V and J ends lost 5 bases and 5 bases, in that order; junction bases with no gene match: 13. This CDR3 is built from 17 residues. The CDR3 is CASSTSRDRGYEETQYF. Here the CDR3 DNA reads TGTGCCAGCAGTACCTCCCGGGACAGGGGGTACGAGGAGACCCAGTACTTC.

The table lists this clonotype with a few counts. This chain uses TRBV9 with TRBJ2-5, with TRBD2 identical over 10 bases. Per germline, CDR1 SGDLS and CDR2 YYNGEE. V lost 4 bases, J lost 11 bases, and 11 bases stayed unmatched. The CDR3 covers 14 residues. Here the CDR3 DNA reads TGTGCCAGCAGCTCCAGCGGGGGGGTTGAAGAGCAGTACTTC. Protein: CASSSSGGVEEQYF.

CDR3 sequence reads: CSALAGGPSYEQYF. The CDR3 DNA sequence: TGCAGTGCTTTAGCGGGAGGGCCGTCCTACGAGCAGTACTTC. The rearrangement uses TRBV20-1 and TRBJ2-7, with TRBD2 matching over 11 bases. Trimming took 5 bases from V and 1 from J; bases not matched to a gene: 4. The CDR3 loop spans 14 amino acids. Germline V CDR1 and CDR2: DFQATT, SNEGSKA (reference sequence).

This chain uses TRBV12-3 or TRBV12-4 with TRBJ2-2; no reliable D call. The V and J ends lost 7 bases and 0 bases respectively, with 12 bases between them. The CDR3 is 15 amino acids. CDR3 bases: TGTGCCAGCATCTTAGACGCGACGAACACCGGGGAGCTGTTTTTT. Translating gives CASILDATNTGELFF.

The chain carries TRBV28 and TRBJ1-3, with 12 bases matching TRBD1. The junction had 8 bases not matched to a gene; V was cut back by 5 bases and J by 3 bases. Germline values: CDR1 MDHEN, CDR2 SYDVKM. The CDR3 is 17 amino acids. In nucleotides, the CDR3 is TGTGCCAGCAGTCCCGGGACAGGGGGCTTAAATGGAAACACCATATATTTT. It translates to CASSPGTGGLNGNTIYF.

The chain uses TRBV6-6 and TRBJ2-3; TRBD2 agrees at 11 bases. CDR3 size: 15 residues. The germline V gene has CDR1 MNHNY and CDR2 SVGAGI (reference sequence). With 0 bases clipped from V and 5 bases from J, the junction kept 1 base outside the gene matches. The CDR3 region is CASSYSSGRGDTQYF. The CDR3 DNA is TGTGCCAGCAGTTACTCTAGCGGGAGGGGAGATACGCAGTATTTT.

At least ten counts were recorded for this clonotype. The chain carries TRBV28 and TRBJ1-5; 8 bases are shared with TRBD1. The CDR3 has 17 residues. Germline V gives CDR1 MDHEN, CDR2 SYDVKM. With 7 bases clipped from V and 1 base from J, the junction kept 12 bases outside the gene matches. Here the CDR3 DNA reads TGTGCCAGCATCCACTCAGCCAGGGGGCGGAGCAATCAGCCCCAGCATTTT. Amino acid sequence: CASIHSARGRSNQPQHF.

The CDR3, as DNA: TGCAGTGCTAGGGAGGCTCGATTCTACGAGCAGTACTTC. Its protein is CSAREARFYEQYF. The rearrangement links TRBV20-1 to TRBJ2-7; a weak D match, TRBD2 (5 bases). Germline V gives CDR1 DFQATT, CDR2 SNEGSKA (reference sequence). V was trimmed by 3 bases and J by 3 bases, leaving 12 bases between them. The CDR3 sequence is 13 residues long.

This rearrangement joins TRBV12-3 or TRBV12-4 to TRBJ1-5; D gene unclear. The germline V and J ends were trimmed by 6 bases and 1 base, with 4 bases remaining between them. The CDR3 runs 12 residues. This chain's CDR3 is CASRASNQPQHF. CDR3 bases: TGTGCCAGCAGGGCCAGCAATCAGCCCCAGCATTTT.